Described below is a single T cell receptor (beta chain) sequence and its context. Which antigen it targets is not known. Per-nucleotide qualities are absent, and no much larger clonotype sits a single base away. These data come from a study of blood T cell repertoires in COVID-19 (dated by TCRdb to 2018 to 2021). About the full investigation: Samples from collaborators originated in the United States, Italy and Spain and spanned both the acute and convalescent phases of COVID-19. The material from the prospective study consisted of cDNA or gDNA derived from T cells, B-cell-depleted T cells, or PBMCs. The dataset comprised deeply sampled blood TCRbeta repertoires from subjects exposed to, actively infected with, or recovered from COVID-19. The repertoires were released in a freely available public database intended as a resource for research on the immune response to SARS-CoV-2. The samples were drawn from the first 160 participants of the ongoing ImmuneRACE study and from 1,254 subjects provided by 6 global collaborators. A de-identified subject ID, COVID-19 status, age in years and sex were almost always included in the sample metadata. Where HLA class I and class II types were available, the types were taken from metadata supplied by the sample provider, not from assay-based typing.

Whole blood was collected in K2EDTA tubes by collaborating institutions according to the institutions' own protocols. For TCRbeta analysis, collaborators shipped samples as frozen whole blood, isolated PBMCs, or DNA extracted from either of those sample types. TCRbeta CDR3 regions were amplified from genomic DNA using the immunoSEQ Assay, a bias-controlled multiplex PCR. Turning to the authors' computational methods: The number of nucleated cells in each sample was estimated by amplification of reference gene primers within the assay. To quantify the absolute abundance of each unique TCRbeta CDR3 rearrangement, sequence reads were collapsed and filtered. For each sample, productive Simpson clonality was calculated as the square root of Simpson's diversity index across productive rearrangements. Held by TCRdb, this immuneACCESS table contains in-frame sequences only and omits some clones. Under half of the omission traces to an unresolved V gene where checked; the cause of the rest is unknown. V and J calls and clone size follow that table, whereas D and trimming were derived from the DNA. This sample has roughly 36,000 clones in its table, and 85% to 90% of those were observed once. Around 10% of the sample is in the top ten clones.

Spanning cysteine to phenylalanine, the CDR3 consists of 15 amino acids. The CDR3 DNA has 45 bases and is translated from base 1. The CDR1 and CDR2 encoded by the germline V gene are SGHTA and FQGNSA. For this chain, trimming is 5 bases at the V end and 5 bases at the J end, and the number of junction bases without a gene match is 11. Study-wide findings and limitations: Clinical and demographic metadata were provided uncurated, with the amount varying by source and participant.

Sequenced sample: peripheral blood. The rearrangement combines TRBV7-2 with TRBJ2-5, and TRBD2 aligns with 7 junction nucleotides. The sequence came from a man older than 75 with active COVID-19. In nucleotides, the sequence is TGTGCCAGCAGCCCACACCGGGGGGTCGGGGAGACCCAGTACTTC. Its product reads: CASSPHRGVGETQYF. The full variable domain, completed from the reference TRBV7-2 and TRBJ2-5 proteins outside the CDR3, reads GAGVSQSPSNKVTEKGKDVELRCDPISGHTALYWYRQSLGQGLEFLIYFQGNSAPDKSGLPSDRFSAERTGGSVSTLTIQRTQQEDSAVYLCASSPHRGVGETQYFGPGTRLLVL.